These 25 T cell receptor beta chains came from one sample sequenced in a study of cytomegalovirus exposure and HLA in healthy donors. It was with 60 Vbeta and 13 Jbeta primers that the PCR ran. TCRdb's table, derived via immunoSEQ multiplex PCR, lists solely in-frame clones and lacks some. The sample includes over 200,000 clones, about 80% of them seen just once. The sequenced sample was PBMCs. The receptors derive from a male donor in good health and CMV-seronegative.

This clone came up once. The CDR3 is CASSPPSSYEQYF. The CDR3 coding sequence is TGTGCCAGCAGCCCCCCCAGTTCCTACGAGCAGTACTTC. The chain is built from TRBV5-4 and TRBJ2-7; D is unresolved. CDR1 and CDR2 from the germline V gene are SGHNT and YYREEE (reference sequence). V lost 4 bases and J lost 1, with 9 bases in between. The CDR3 is 13 amino acids.

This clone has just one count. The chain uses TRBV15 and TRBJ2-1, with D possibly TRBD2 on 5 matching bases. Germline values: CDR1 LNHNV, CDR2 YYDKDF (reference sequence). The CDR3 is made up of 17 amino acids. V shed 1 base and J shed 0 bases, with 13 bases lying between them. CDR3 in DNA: TGTGCCACCAGCAGAGGAGGTAGCGCCGTCTCCTACAATGAGCAGTTCTTC. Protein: CATSRGGSAVSYNEQFF.

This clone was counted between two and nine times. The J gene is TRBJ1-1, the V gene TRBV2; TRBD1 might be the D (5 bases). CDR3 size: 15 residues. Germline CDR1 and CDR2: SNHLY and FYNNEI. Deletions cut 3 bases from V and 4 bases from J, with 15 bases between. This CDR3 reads CASSDPMIGGTEAFF. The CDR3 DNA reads TGTGCCAGCAGTGACCCCATGATCGGGGGCACTGAAGCTTTCTTT.

The CDR3 loop reads CASSVEGTSAADTQYF. The DNA for the CDR3 is TGTGCCAGCAGCGTAGAAGGGACTAGCGCGGCAGATACGCAGTATTTT. The chain has TRBV9 and TRBJ2-3, with 10 bases identical to TRBD2. Germline V gene data show CDR1 as SGDLS and CDR2 as YYNGEE. CDR3 size: 16 residues. V dropped 0 bases and J dropped 4; count of bases not matched to a gene: 5.

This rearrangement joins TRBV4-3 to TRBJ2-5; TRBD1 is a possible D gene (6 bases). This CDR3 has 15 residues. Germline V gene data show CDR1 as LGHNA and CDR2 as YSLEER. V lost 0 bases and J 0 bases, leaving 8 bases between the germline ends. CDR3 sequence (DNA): TGCGCCAGCAGCCAAGACGGGACAAACCAAGAGACCCAGTACTTC. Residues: CASSQDGTNQETQYF.

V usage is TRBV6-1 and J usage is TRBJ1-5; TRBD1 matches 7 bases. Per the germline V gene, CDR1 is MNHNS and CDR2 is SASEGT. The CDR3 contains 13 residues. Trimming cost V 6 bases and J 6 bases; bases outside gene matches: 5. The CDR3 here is CASRQGEGQPQHF. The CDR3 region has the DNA TGTGCCAGCAGGCAGGGGGAAGGTCAGCCCCAGCATTTT.

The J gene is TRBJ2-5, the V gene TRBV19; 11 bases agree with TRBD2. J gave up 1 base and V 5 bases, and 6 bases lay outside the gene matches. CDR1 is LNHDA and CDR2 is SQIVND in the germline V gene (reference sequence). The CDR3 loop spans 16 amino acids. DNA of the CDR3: TGTGCCAGTAGTTCACCGACTAGCGGGGCCCAAGAGACCCAGTACTTC. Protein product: CASSSPTSGAQETQYF.

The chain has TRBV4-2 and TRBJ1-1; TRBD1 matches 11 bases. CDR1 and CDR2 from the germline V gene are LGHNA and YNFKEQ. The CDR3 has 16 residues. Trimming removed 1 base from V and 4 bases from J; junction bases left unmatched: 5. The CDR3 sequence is CASSQAGTGGLTEAFF. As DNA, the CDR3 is TGTGCCAGCAGCCAAGCCGGGACAGGGGGTCTCACTGAAGCTTTCTTT.

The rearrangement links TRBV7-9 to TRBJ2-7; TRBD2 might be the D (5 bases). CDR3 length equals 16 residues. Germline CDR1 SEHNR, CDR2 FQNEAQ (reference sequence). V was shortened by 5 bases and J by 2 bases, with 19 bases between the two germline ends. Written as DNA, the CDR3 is TGTGCCAGCAGCGGAAGGGCGGACCTGAGGGCCTACGAGCAGTACTTC. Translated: CASSGRADLRAYEQYF.

The CDR3 sequence is CASRNAPLVYEQYF. In nucleotides, the CDR3 is TGTGCCAGCAGGAACGCTCCGCTAGTCTACGAGCAGTACTTC. The chain combines TRBV27 with TRBJ2-5; D call uncertain. The J call could be wrong; TRBJ2-7 is a better fit for the DNA end. In germline, CDR1 is MNHEY, CDR2 SMNVEV (reference sequence). The CDR3 runs 14 residues.

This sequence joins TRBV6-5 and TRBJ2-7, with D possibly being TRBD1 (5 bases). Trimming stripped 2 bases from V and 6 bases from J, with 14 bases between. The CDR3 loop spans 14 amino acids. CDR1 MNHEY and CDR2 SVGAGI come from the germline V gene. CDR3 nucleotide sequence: TGTGCCAGCAGTTACCCAGGGCCGGCTGGCGAGCAGTACTTC. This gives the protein CASSYPGPAGEQYF.

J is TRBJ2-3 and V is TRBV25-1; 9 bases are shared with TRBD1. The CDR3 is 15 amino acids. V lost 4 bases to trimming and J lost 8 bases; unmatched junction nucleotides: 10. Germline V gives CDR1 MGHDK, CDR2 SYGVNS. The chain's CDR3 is CASSGTGGLVATQYF. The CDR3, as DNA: TGTGCCAGCAGTGGTACAGGGGGCTTAGTCGCTACGCAGTATTTT.

CDR3 residues: CASSLSGSGPAGYTF. The CDR3 DNA reads as TGTGCCAGCAGTTTATCGGGGTCAGGGCCGGCTGGCTACACCTTC. J is TRBJ1-2 and V is TRBV27; maybe TRBD1 (5 bases). Germline loops: CDR1 MNHEY, CDR2 SMNVEV (reference sequence). CDR3 size: 15 residues. V lost 0 bases to trimming and J lost 7 bases, with 15 bases between them.

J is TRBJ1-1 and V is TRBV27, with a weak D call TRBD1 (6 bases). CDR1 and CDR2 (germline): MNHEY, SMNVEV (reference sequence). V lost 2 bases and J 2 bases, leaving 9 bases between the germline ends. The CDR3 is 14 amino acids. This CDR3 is CASSLAGVNTEAFF. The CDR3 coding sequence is TGTGCCAGCAGTTTAGCAGGGGTCAACACTGAAGCTTTCTTT.

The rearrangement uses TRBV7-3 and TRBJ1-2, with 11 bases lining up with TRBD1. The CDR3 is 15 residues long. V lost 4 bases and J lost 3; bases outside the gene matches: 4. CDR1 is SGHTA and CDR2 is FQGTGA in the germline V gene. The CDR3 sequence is CASSSDRGRDYGYTF. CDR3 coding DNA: TGTGCCAGCAGCTCGGACAGGGGGCGCGACTATGGCTACACCTTC.

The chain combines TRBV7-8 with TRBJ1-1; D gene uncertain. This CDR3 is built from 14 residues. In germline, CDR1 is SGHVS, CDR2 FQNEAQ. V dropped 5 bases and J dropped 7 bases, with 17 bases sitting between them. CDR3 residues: CASSLEAPSGEAFF. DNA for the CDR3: TGTGCCAGCAGCCTCGAGGCCCCCAGCGGTGAAGCTTTCTTT. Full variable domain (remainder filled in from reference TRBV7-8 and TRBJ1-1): GAGVSQSPRYKVAKRGQDVALRCDPISGHVSLFWYQQALGQGPEFLTYFQNEAQLDKSGLPSDRFFAERPEGSVSTLKIQRTQQEDSAVYLCASSLEAPSGEAFFGQGTRLTVV.

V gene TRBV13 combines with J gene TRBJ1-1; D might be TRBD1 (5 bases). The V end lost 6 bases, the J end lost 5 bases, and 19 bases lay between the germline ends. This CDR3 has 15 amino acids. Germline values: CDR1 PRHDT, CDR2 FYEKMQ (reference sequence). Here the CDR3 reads CASSAMGQVETEAFF. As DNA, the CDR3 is TGTGCCAGCAGTGCAATGGGGCAAGTGGAGACTGAAGCTTTCTTT.

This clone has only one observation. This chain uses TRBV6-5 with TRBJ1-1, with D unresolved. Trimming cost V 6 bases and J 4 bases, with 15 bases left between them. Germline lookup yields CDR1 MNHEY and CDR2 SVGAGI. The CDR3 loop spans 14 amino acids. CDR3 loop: CASRLISRGTEAFF. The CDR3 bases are TGTGCCAGCAGATTAATCTCCAGAGGCACTGAAGCTTTCTTT.

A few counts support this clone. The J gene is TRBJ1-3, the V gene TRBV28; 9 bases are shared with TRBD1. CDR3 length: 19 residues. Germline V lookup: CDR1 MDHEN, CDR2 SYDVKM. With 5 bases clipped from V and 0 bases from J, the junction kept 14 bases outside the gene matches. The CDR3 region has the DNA TGTGCCAGCAGTAACCCGGGACAGGGAACCTTTACCTCTGGAAACACCATATATTTT. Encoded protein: CASSNPGQGTFTSGNTIYF.

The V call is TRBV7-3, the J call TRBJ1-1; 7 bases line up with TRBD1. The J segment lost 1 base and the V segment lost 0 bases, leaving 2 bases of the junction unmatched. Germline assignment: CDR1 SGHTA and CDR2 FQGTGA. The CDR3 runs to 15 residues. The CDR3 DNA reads TGTGCCAGCAGCTTAACCGGGGACAGGAACACTGAAGCTTTCTTT. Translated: CASSLTGDRNTEAFF.

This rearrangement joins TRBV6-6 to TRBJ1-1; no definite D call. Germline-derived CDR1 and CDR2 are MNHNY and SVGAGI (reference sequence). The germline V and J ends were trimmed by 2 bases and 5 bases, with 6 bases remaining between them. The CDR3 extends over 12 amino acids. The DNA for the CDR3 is TGTGCCAGCAGTTACGAGGAGACTGAAGCTTTCTTT. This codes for CASSYEETEAFF.

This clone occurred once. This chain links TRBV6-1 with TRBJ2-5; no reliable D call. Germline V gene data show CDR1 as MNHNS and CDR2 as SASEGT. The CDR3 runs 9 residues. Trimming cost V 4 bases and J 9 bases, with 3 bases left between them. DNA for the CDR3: TGTGCCAGCAGTGCGGCCCAGTACTTC. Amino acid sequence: CASSAAQYF.

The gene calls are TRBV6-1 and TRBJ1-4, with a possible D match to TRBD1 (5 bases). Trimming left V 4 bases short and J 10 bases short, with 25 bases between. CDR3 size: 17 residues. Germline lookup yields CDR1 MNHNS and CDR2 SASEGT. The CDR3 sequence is CASSVGGEQGWRGKLFF. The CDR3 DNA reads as TGTGCCAGCAGTGTGGGGGGGGAACAAGGATGGAGGGGAAAACTGTTTTTT.

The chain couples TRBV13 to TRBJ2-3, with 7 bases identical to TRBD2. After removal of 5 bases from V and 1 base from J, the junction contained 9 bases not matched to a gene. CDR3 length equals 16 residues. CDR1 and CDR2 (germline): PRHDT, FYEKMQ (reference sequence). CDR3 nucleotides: TGTGCCAGCAGCCCCCCCTCAAGCGGGGGCACAGATACGCAGTATTTT. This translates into CASSPPSSGGTDTQYF.

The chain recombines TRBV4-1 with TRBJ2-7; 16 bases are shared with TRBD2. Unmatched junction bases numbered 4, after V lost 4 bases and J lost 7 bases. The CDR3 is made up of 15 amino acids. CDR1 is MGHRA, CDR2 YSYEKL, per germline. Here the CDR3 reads CASSRGTSGRDEQYF. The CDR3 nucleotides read TGCGCCAGCAGCCGTGGGACTAGCGGGAGGGATGAGCAGTACTTC.